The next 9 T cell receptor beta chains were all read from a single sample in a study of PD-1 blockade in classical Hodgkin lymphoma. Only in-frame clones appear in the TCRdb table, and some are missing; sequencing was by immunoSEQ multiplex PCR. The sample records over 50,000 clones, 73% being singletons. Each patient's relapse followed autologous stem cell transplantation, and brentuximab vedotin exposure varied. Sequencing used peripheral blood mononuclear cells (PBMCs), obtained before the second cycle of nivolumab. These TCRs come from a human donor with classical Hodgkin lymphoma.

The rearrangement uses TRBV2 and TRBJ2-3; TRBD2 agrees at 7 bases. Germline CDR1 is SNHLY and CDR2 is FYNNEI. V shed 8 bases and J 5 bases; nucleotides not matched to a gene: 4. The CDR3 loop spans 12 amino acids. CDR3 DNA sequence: TGTGCCAGCGGACTAGTGATAGATACGCAGTATTTT. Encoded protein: CASGLVIDTQYF. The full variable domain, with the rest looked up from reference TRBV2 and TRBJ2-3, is EPEVTQTPSHQVTQMGQEVILRCVPISNHLYFYWYRQILGQKVEFLVSFYNNEISEKSEIFDDQFSVERPDGSNFTLKIRSTKLEDSAMYFCASGLVIDTQYFGPGTRLTVL.

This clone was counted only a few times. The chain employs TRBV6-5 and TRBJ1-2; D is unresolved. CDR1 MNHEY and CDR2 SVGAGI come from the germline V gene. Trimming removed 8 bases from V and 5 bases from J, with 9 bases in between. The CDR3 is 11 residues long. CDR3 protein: CASHTSYGYTF. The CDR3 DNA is TGTGCCAGCCACACGTCATATGGCTACACCTTC.

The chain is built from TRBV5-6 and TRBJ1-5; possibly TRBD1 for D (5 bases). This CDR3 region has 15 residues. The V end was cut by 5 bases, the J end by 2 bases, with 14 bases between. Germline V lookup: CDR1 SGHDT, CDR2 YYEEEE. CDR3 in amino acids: CASSFRAVGNQPQHF. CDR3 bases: TGTGCCAGCAGTTTCAGGGCGGTTGGCAATCAGCCCCAGCATTTT. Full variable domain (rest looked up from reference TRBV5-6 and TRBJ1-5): DAGVTQSPTHLIKTRGQQVTLRCSPKSGHDTVSWYQQALGQGPQFIFQYYEEEERQRGNFPDRFSGHQFPNYSSELNVNALLLGDSALYLCASSFRAVGNQPQHFGDGTRLSIL.

The CDR3: CASNRDRSFLEAFF. DNA for the CDR3: TGTGCCAGCAACAGGGACAGAAGCTTCCTTGAAGCTTTCTTT. The J gene is TRBJ1-1, the V gene TRBV6-5; 7 nucleotides agree with TRBD1. The CDR3 length is 14 residues. Germline values: CDR1 MNHEY, CDR2 SVGAGI. The V segment lost 7 bases and the J segment 7 bases; nucleotides outside the gene matches: 12.

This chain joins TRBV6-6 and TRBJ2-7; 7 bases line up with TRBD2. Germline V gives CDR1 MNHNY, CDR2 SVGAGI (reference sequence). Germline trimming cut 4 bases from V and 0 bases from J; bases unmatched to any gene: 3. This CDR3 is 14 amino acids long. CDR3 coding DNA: TGTGCCAGCAGTTTCAGACTAGCCTCCTACGAGCAGTACTTC. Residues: CASSFRLASYEQYF.

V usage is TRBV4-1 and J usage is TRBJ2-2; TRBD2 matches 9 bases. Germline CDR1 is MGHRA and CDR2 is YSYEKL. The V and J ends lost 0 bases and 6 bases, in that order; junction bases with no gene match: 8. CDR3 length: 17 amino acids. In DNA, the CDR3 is TGCGCCAGCAGCCAAGACTTGGGACTAGCAGTCCCCGGGGAGCTGTTTTTT. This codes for CASSQDLGLAVPGELFF.

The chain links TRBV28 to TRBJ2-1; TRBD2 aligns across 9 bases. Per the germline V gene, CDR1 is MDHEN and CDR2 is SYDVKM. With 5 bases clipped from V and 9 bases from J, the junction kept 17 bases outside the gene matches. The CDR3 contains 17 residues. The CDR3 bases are TGTGCCAGCAGTATCCGACTAGCGGCTACTGATAGGGGTGAGCAGTTCTTC. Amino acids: CASSIRLAATDRGEQFF.

CDR3 DNA: TGTGCCAGTAGTATCTGGGACAGACCCAATGAGCAGTTCTTC. Amino acids: CASSIWDRPNEQFF. This chain uses TRBV19 with TRBJ2-1, with 7 bases identical to TRBD1. The CDR3 is 14 amino acids. CDR1 and CDR2 (germline): LNHDA, SQIVND (reference sequence). V dropped 3 bases and J dropped 6; count of bases not matched to a gene: 5.

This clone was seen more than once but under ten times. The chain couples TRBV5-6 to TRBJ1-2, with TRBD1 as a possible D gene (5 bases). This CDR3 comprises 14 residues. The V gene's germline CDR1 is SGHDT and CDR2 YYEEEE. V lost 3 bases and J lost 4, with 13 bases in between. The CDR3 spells CASSSPGLSYGYTF. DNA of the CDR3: TGTGCCAGCAGCTCTCCGGGACTCTCCTATGGCTACACCTTC.